The rows below give T cell receptor beta chains drawn from one sample of a study of blood T cells in healthy people across ages. From the 5' RACE reads, TCRdb called clonotypes with MiXCR, one entry per CDR3 protein. The sample yields roughly 1.7 million distinct CDR3 sequences, around 35% seen once. The sequencing sample was made of blood. Every receptor here comes from a woman younger than 45 in good health. Both conserved end residues are part of each CDR3. Fields, in order: clone size, D gene, V gene, J gene, CDR3 protein, CDR3 DNA. A D gene is named only where the DNA matches it firmly. A row's size may be missing; if present it is once, few, many or a size class.

clone_size: .; d_call: .; v_call: TRBV20-1; j_call: TRBJ1-4; cdr3_aa: CSASGQGKEKPFF; cdr3_nt: TGCAGTGCTAGTGGGCAGGGGAAGGAAAAACCGTTTTTT
clone_size: few; d_call: .; v_call: TRBV12-3/TRBV12-4; j_call: TRBJ2-7; cdr3_aa: CASSLSAGMEGSYEQYF; cdr3_nt: TGTGCCAGCAGTCTTTCTGCAGGGATGGAGGGCTCCTACGAGCAGTACTTC
clone_size: .; d_call: TRBD2; v_call: TRBV20-1; j_call: TRBJ2-5; cdr3_aa: CSARGLAGEEQYF; cdr3_nt: TGCAGTGCTAGGGGACTAGCGGGAGAAGAGCAGTACTTC
clone_size: few; d_call: .; v_call: TRBV20-1; j_call: TRBJ2-7; cdr3_aa: CSATRDGGRYEQYF; cdr3_nt: TGCAGTGCTACCCGGGACGGCGGTCGGTACGAGCAGTACTTC
clone_size: .; d_call: TRBD2; v_call: TRBV4-1; j_call: TRBJ2-1; cdr3_aa: CASSHPLGRGEYNEQFF; cdr3_nt: TGCGCCAGCAGCCACCCTCTTGGGCGGGGGGAGTACAATGAGCAGTTCTTC
clone_size: .; d_call: .; v_call: TRBV9; j_call: TRBJ2-1; cdr3_aa: CAGSVAQEYIWEQFF; cdr3_nt: TGTGCCGGCAGCGTAGCACAGGAATATATTTGGGAGCAGTTCTTC
clone_size: .; d_call: .; v_call: TRBV12-3/TRBV12-4; j_call: TRBJ2-3; cdr3_aa: CASSFVRFTDTQYF; cdr3_nt: TGTGCCAGCAGTTTCGTCCGCTTCACAGATACGCAGTATTTT
clone_size: .; d_call: .; v_call: TRBV20-1; j_call: TRBJ2-5; cdr3_aa: CSAREAGWYQETQYF; cdr3_nt: TGCAGTGCTAGAGAAGCAGGGTGGTACCAAGAGACCCAGTACTTC
clone_size: .; d_call: TRBD1; v_call: TRBV7-9; j_call: TRBJ2-5; cdr3_aa: CASSLDTGAPGVNQYF; cdr3_nt: TGTGCCAGCAGCTTAGACACAGGGGCCCCAGGTGTGAACCAGTACTTC
clone_size: few; d_call: TRBD2; v_call: TRBV12-3/TRBV12-4; j_call: TRBJ2-1; cdr3_aa: CASSLISPSSGRHSEQFF; cdr3_nt: TGTGCCAGCAGTTTAATTTCCCCCTCTAGCGGGAGACATAGTGAGCAGTTCTTC
clone_size: .; d_call: .; v_call: TRBV6-1; j_call: TRBJ1-1; cdr3_aa: CASSRHRGTEAFF; cdr3_nt: TGTGCCAGCTCCCGACACCGGGGCACTGAAGCTTTCTTT
clone_size: few; d_call: .; v_call: TRBV5-6; j_call: TRBJ2-1; cdr3_aa: CASSLPREQRGWDEQFF; cdr3_nt: TGTGCCAGCAGCTTGCCCCGGGAGCAAAGGGGGTGGGATGAGCAGTTCTTC